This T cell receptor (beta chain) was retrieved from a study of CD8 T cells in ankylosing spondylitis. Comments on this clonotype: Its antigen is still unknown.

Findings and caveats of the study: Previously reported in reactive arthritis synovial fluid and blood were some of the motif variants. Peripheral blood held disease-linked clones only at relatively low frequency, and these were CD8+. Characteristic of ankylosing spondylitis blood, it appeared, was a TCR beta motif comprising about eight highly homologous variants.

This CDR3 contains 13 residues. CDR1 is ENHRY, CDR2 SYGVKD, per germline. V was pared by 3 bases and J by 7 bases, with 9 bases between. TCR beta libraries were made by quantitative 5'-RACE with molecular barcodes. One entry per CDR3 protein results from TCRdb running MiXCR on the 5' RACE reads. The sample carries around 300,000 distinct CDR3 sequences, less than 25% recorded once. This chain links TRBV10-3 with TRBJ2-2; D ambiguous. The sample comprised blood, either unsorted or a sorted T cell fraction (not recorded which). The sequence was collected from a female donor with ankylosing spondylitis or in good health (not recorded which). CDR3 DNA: TGTGCCATCAGTGACAGTGTGGACGGGGAGCTGTTTTTT. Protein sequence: CAISDSVDGELFF.